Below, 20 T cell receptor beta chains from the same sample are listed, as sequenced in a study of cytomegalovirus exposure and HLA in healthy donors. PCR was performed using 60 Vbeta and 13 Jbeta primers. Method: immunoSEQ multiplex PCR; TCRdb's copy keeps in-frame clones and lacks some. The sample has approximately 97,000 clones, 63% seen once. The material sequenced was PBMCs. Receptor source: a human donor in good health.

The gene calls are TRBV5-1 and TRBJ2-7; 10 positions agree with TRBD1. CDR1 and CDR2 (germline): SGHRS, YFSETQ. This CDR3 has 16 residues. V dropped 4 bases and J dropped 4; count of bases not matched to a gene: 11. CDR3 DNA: TGCGCCAGCAGCGGGGACGGGACAGGGGCCTATTACGAGCAGTACTTC. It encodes CASSGDGTGAYYEQYF.

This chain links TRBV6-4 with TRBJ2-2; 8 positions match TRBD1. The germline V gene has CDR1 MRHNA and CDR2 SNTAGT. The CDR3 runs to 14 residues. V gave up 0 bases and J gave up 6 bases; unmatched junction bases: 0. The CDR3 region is CASSDSQGAGELFF. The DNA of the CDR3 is TGTGCCAGCAGTGACTCACAGGGGGCCGGGGAGCTGTTTTTT.

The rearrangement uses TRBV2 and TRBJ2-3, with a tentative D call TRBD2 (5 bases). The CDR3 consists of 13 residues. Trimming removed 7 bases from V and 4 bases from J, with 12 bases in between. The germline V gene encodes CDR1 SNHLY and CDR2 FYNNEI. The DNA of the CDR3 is TGTGCCAGCAAGCGGCCTCCGGCAGATACGCAGTATTTT. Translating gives CASKRPPADTQYF. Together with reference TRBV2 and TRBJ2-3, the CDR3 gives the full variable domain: EPEVTQTPSHQVTQMGQEVILRCVPISNHLYFYWYRQILGQKVEFLVSFYNNEISEKSEIFDDQFSVERPDGSNFTLKIRSTKLEDSAMYFCASKRPPADTQYFGPGTRLTVL.

CDR3 in amino acids: CARKGTGEIGEQYF. CDR3 bases: TGTGCCAGGAAAGGGACAGGGGAAATAGGGGAGCAGTACTTC. The chain recombines TRBV2 with TRBJ2-7; 10 nucleotides agree with TRBD1. Germline loops: CDR1 SNHLY, CDR2 FYNNEI. J gave up 7 bases and V 9 bases, and 12 bases lay outside the gene matches. This CDR3 comprises 14 residues.

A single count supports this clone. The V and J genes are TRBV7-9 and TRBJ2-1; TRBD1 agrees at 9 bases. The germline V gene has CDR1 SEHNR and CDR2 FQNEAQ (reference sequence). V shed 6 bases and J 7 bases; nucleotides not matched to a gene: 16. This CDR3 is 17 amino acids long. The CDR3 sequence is CASSSTQWGQGENEQFF. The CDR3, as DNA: TGTGCCAGCAGTTCAACCCAGTGGGGACAGGGAGAAAATGAGCAGTTCTTC. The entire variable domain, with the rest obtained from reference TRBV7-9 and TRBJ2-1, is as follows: DTGVSQNPRHKITKRGQNVTFRCDPISEHNRLYWYRQTLGQGPEFLTYFQNEAQLEKSRLLSDRFSAERPKGSFSTLEIQRTEQGDSAMYLCASSSTQWGQGENEQFFGPGTRLTVL.

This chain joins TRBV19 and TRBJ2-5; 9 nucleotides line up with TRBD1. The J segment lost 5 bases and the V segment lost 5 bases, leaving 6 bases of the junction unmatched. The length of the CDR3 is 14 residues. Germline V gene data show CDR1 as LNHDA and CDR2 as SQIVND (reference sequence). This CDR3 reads CASSGTGIGETQYF. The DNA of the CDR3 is TGTGCCAGTAGTGGGACAGGGATTGGGGAGACCCAGTACTTC.

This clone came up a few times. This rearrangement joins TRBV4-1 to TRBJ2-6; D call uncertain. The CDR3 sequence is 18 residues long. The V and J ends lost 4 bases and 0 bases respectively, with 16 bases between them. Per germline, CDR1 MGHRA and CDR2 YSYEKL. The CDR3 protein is CASSPFITYGSGANVLTF. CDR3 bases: TGCGCCAGCAGCCCTTTCATTACCTATGGCTCTGGGGCCAACGTCCTGACTTTC.

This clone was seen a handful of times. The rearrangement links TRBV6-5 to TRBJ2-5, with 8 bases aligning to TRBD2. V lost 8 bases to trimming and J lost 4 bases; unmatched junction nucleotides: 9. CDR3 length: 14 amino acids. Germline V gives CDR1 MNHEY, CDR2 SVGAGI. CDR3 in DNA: TGTGCCAGCCGTCGTCGGGAGGGTGGAGAGACCCAGTACTTC. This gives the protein CASRRREGGETQYF.

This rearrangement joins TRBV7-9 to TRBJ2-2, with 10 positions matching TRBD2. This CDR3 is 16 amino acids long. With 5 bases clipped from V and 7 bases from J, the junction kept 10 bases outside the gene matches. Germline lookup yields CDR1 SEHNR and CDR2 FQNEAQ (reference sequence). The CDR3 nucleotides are TGTGCCAGCAGCCGAGCGGGAGGGCCGGTTATCGGGGAGCTGTTTTTT. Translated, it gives CASSRAGGPVIGELFF.

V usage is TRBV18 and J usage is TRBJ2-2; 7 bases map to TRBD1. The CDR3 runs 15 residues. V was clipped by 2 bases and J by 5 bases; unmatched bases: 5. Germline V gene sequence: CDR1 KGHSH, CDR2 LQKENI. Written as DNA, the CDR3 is TGTGCCAGCTCACCAAGGACAGGAGATACCGGGGAGCTGTTTTTT. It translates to CASSPRTGDTGELFF.

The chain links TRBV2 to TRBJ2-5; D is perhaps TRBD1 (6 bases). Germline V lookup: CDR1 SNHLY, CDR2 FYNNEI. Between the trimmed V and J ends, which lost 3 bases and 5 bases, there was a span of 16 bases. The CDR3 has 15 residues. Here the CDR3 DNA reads TGTGCCAGCAGTGATAGGAACAGGGTTAGGGAGACCCAGTACTTC. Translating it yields CASSDRNRVRETQYF.

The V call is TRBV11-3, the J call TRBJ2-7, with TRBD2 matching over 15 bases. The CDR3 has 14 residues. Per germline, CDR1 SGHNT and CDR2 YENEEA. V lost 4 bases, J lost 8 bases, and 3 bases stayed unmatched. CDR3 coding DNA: TGTGCCAGCAGCTCAGGGACTAGCGGGAGGAAGCAGTACTTC. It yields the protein CASSSGTSGRKQYF.

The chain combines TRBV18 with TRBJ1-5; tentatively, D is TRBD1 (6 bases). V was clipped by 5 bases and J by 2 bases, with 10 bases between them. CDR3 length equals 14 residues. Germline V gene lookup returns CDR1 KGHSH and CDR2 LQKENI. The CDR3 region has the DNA TGTGCCAGCTCAGGGTACAGGGGCAATCAGCCCCAGCATTTT. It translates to CASSGYRGNQPQHF. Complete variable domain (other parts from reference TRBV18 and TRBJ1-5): NAGVMQNPRHLVRRRGQEARLRCSPMKGHSHVYWYRQLPEEGLKFMVYLQKENIIDESGMPKERFSAEFPKEGPSILRIQQVVRGDSAAYFCASSGYRGNQPQHFGDGTRLSIL.

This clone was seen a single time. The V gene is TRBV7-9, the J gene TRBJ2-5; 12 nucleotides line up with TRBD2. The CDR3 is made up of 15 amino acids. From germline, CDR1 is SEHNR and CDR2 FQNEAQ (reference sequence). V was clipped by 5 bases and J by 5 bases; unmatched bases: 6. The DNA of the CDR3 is TGTGCCAGCAGCCAAGGACTAGCGGGGAGGGAGACCCAGTACTTC. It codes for CASSQGLAGRETQYF.

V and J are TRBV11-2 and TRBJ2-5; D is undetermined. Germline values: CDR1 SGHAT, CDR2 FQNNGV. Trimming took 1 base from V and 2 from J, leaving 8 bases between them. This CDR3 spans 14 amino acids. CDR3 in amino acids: CASSLVGQQETQYF. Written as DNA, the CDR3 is TGTGCCAGCAGCTTAGTTGGTCAGCAAGAGACCCAGTACTTC.

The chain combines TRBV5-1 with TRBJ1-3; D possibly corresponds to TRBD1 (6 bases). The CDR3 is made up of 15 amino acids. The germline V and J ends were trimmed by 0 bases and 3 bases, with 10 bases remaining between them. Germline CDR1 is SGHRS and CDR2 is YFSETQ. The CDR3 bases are TGCGCCAGCAGCTTGGATGCAGGGGTTGGAAACACCATATATTTT. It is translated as CASSLDAGVGNTIYF. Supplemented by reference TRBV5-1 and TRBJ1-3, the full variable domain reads KAGVTQTPRYLIKTRGQQVTLSCSPISGHRSVSWYQQTPGQGLQFLFEYFSETQRNKGNFPGRFSGRQFSNSRSEMNVSTLELGDSALYLCASSLDAGVGNTIYFGEGSWLTVV.

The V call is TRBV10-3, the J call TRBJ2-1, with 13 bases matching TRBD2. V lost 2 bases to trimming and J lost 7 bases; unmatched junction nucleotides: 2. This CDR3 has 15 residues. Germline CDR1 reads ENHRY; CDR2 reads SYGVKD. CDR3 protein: CAISEGLAGENEQFF. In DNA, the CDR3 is TGTGCCATCAGTGAGGGACTAGCGGGAGAAAATGAGCAGTTCTTC.

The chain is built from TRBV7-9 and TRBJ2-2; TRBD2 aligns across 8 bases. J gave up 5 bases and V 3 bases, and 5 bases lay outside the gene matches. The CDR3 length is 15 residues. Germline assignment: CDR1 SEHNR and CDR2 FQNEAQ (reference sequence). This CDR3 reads CASSFTTSGTGELFF. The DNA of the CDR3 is TGTGCCAGCAGCTTTACCACTAGCGGTACCGGGGAGCTGTTTTTT.

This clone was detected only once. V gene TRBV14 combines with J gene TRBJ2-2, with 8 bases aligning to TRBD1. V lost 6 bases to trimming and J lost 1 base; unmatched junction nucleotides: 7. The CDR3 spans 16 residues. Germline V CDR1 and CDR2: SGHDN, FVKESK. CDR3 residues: CASSLLGTGNTGELFF. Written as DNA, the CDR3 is TGTGCCAGCAGTCTGTTAGGGACAGGGAACACCGGGGAGCTGTTTTTT.

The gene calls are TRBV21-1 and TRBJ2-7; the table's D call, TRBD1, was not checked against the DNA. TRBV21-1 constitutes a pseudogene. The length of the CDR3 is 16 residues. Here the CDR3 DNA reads TGTGCCAGCAGCCAGTTGCCGGGACAGGGTTCCCACGAGCAGTACTTC. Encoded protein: CASSQLPGQGSHEQYF.